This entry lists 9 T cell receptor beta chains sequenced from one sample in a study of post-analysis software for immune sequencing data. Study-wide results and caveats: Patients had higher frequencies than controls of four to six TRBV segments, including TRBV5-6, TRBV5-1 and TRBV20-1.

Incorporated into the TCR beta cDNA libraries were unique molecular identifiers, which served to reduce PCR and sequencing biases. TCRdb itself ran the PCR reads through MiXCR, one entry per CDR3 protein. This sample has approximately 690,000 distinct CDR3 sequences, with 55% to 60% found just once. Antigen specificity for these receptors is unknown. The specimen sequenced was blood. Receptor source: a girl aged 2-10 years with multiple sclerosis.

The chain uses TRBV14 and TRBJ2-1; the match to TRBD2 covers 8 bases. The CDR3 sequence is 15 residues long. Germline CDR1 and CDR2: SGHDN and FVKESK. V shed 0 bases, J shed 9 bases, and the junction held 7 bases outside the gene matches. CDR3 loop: CASSQEQAGAGEQFF. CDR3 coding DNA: TGTGCCAGCAGCCAAGAGCAAGCGGGAGCCGGTGAGCAGTTCTTC.

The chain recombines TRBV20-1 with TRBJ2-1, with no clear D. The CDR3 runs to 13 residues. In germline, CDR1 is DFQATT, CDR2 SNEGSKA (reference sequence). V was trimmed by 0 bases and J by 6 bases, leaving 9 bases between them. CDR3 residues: CSARDLSGNEQFF. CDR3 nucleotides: TGCAGTGCTAGAGATCTTTCGGGCAATGAGCAGTTCTTC.

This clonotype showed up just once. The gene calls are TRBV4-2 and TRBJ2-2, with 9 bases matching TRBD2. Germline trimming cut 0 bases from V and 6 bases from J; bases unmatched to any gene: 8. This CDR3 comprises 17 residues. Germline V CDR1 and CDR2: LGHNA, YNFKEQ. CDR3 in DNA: TGTGCCAGCAGCCAAGAAGGCGGGGGGGCCATCTCCGGGGAGCTGTTTTTT. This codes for CASSQEGGGAISGELFF.

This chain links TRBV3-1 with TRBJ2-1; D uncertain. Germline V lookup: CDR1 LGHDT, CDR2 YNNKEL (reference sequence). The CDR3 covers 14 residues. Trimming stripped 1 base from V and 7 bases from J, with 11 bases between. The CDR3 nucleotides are TGTGCCAGCAGCCAAGCCCCGACGGGTAATGAGCAGTTCTTC. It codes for CASSQAPTGNEQFF.

In nucleotides, the CDR3 is TGCGCCAGCAGCTTGGGCGGGGCAAACACTGAAGCTTTCTTT. Protein: CASSLGGANTEAFF. This chain links TRBV5-1 with TRBJ1-1, with D possibly matching TRBD1 (5 bases). Germline CDR1 is SGHRS and CDR2 is YFSETQ. Trimming pared 0 bases from V and 2 bases from J, leaving 8 bases between. This CDR3 comprises 14 residues.

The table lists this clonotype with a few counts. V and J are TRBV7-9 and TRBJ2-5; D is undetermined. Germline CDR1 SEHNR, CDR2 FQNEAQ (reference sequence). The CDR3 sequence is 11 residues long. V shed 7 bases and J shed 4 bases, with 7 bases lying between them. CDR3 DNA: TGTGCCAGCAATACGGGAGAGACCCAGTACTTC. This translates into CASNTGETQYF.

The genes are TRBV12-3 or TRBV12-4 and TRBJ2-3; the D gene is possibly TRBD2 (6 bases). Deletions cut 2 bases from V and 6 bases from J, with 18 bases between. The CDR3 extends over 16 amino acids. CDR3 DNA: TGTGCCAGCAGTTTATATAGCGGTCCCCTGGGGGATACGCAGTATTTT. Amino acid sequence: CASSLYSGPLGDTQYF.

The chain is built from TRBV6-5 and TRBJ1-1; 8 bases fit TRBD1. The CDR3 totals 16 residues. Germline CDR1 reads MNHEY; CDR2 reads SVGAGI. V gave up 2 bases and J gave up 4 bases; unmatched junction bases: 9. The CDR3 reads CASSYRQARGLTEAFF. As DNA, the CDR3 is TGTGCCAGCAGTTACCGCCAGGCCAGGGGGCTCACTGAAGCTTTCTTT.

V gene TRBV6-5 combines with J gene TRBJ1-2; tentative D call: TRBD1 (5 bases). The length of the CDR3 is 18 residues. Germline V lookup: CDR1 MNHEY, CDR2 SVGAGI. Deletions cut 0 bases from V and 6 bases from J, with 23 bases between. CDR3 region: CASSYSIFFREGDDGYTF. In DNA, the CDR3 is TGTGCCAGCAGTTACTCGATCTTTTTTCGAGAAGGGGACGATGGCTACACCTTC.